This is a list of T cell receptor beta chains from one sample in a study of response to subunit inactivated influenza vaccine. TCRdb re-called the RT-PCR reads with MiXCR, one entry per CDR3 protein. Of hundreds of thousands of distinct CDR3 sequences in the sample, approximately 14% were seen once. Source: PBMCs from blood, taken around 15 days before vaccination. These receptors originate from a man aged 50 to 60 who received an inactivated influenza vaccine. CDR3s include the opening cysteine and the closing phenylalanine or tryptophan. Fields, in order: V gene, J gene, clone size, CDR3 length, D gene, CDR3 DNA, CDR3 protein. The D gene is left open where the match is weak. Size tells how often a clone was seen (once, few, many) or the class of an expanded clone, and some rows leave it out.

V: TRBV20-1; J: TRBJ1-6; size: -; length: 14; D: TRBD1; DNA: TGCAGTGCTAGGGCGACAGGGGGTAATTCACCCCTCCACTTT; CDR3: CSARATGGNSPLHF
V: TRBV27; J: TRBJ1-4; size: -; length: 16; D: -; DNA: TGTGCCAGCAGTACACTCCCTGGACAAGGGAGTGAAAAACTGTTTTTT; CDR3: CASSTLPGQGSEKLFF
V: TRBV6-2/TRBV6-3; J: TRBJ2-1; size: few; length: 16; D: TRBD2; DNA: TGTGCCAGCAGGACCTCTAGCGGGAGCTCCTACAATGAGCAGTTCTTC; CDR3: CASRTSSGSSYNEQFF
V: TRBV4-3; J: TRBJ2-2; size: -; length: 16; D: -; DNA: TGCGCCAGCAGCCAATTTCAGGGTTCGAACACCGGGGAGCTGTTTTTT; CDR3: CASSQFQGSNTGELFF
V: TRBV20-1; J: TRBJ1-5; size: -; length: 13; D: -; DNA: TGCAGTGCTAGAGAGGTATGGCATCAGCCCCAGCATTTT; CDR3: CSAREVWHQPQHF
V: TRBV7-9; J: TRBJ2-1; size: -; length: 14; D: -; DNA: TGTGCCAGCAGCTTAGCGAGGGCAGGCTGGGAGCAGTTCTTC; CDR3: CASSLARAGWEQFF
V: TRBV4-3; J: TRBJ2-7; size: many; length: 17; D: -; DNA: TGCGCCAGCAGCCAAGATTCTAACCCACGGAGCTCCTACGAGCAGTACTTC; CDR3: CASSQDSNPRSSYEQYF
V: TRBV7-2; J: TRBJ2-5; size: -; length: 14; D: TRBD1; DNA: TGTGCCGTAAAAAGGGACAGGGTCGCCCCGACCCAGTGCTTC; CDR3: CAVKRDRVAPTQCF
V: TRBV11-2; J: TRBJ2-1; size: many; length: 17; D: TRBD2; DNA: TGTGCCAGCAGCTTCCTGGTAGCGGGAGTAGCCTACAATGAGCAGTTCTTC; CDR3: CASSFLVAGVAYNEQFF
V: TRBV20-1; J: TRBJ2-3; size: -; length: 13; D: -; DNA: TGCAGTGCTAGTAGTCGGGAGCTGGATACGCAGTATTTT; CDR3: CSASSRELDTQYF
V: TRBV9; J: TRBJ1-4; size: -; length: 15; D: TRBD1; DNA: TGTGCCAGCAGCGCGGGGGGACAGGCGGGCGAAAAACTGTTTTTT; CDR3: CASSAGGQAGEKLFF
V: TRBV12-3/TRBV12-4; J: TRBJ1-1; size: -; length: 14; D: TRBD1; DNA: TGTGCCAGCAGTCCCGCAGGACAGGGCGGAGAAGCTTTCTTT; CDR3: CASSPAGQGGEAFF
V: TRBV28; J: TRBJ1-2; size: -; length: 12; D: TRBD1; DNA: TGTGCCAGCAGTGCCAGGGGGTATGGCTACACCTTC; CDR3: CASSARGYGYTF
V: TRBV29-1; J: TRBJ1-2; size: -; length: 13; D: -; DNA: TGCAGCGTTGAGGGGGGCGCTGGCTATGGCTACACCTTC; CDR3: CSVEGGAGYGYTF
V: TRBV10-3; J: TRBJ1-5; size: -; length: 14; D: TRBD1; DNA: TGTGCCATCAGTTCCGGGACAGGGGATCAGCCCCAGCATTTT; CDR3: CAISSGTGDQPQHF
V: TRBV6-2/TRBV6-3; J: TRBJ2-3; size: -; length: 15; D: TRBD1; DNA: TGTGCCAGCAGATCCGGACAGGGAGAGTCAGATACGCAGTATTTT; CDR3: CASRSGQGESDTQYF
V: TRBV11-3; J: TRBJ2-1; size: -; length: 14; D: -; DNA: TGTGCCAGCAGCTTAGAAGGGAGTAGTAATGAGCAGTTCTTC; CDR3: CASSLEGSSNEQFF
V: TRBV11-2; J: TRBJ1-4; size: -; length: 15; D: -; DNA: TGTGCCAGCAGGTACCGAGGACCCGGCGGTGAAAAACTGTTTTTT; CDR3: CASRYRGPGGEKLFF
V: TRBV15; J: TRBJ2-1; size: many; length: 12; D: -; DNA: TGTGCCACCCGGTCGTCCTACAATGAGCAGTTCTTC; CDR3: CATRSSYNEQFF
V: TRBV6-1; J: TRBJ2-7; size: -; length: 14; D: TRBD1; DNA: TGTGCCAGCATAAGCGGACAGGGGATCTACGAGCAGTACTTC; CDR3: CASISGQGIYEQYF
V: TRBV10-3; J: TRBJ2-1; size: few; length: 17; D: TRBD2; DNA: TGTGCCATCAGTGAGTCGGGTAGCGGGGGGCCCCACAATGAGCAGTTCTTC; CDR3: CAISESGSGGPHNEQFF
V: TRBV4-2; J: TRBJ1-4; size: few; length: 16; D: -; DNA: TGTGCCAGCAGCCGGAGTCGCGCAGTGAATAATGAAAAACTGTTTTTT; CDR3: CASSRSRAVNNEKLFF
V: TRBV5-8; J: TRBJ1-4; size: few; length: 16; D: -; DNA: TGTGCCAGCAGCCCCCCTCCGGGGGAACCCCGAGAAAAACTGTTTTTT; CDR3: CASSPPPGEPREKLFF
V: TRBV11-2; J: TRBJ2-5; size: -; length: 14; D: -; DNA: TGTGCCAGCAGCCGAGGACAGCCCGGGGAGACCCAGTACTTC; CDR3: CASSRGQPGETQYF
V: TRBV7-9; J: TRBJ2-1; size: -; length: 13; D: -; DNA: TGTGCCAGCAGCTTGTTCGGGTTAAATGAGCAGTTCTTC; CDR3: CASSLFGLNEQFF
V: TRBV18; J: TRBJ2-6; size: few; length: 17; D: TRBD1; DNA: TGTGCCAGCTCAAATGGGACAGGGGTCCCTGGGGCCAACGTCCTGACTTTC; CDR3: CASSNGTGVPGANVLTF
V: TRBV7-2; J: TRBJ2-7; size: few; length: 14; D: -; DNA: TGTGCCAGCAGCCTGGTGGACAGTCACTACGAGCAGTACTTC; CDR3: CASSLVDSHYEQYF
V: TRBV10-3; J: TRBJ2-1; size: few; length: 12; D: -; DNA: TGTGCCATCGCCAGATCTGACAATGAGCAGTTCTTC; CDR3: CAIARSDNEQFF
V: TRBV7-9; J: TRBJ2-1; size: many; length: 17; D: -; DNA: TGTGCCAGCGGCCCCAATCCCCCTACTAGTCAGTACAATGAGCAGTTCTTC; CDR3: CASGPNPPTSQYNEQFF
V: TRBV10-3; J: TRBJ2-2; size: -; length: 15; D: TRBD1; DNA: TGTGCCATCCATGAAGGACAGGGAAGGAGCGGGGAGCTGTTTTTT; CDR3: CAIHEGQGRSGELFF
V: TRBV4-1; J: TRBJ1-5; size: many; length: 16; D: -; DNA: TGCGCCAGCAGCCAAGAGGTCAGGGGTAGCAATCAGCCCCAGCATTTT; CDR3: CASSQEVRGSNQPQHF
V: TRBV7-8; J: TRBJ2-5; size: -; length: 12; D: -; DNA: TGTGCCAGCAGCTCCTTAGAGGAGACCCAGTACTTC; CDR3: CASSSLEETQYF
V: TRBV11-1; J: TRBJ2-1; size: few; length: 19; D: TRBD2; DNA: TGTGCCAGCAGCCCAAGGACTAGCGGGACCGGTACTTTCTACAATGAGCAGTTCTTC; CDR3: CASSPRTSGTGTFYNEQFF
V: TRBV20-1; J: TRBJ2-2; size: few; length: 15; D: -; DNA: TGCAGTGCTAGTTCGGCACAGGGGAACACCGGGGAGCTGTTTTTT; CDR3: CSASSAQGNTGELFF
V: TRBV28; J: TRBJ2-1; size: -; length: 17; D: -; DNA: TGTGCCAGCAGTCTCTCGACAGGCTCGGCGGCATACAATGAGCAGTTCTTC; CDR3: CASSLSTGSAAYNEQFF
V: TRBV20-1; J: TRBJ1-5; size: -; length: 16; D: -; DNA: TGCAGTGCTAGTCCGATGGTCCGGGGAGGGAATCAGCCCCAGCATTTT; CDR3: CSASPMVRGGNQPQHF